The source of this T cell receptor (beta chain) is a study of cytomegalovirus exposure and HLA in healthy donors. General study findings and limits: Cytomegalovirus status was reportedly diagnosed by the classifier with high sensitivity and specificity.

Germline-derived CDR1 and CDR2 are SGHTA and FQGNSA. Trimming left V 5 bases short and J 7 bases short, with 20 bases between. The CDR3 is made up of 16 amino acids. All the people who gave samples were healthy bone marrow donors. In regard to this clone: Its matching antigen is unknown.

Primers included in the PCR were 60 Vbeta and 13 Jbeta primers. TCRdb keeps only in-frame clones here, not all; method: immunoSEQ multiplex PCR. The profile shows about 160,000 clones, around 72% of them singletons. Material for sequencing was PBMCs. The chain uses TRBV7-2 and TRBJ2-2, with TRBD1 as a possible D gene (6 bases). The clonotype was recovered from a woman between 45 and 65 years old in good health and CMV-seropositive. DNA of the CDR3: TGTGCCAGCAGCCAGGGGCTAGCTATGGGCGGCGGGGAGCTGTTTTTT. This codes for CASSQGLAMGGGELFF.